This T cell receptor (beta chain) was recorded in a study of blood T cell repertoires in COVID-19. At the level of the study: T cells, B-cell-depleted T cells, or PBMCs supplied cDNA or gDNA.

The V end lost 1 base, the J end lost 6 bases, and 14 bases lay between the germline ends. CDR1 is SGHRS, CDR2 YFSETQ, per germline. CDR3 length equals 15 residues. Produced via immunoSEQ multiplex PCR; TCRdb's table is partial and in-frame only. The sample records about 150,000 clones, roughly 90% being singletons. V gene TRBV5-1 combines with J gene TRBJ2-4; D possibly corresponds to TRBD1 (6 bases). Sequenced: peripheral blood. The clonotype comes from a woman in her fifties or sixties with active or convalescent COVID-19. The CDR3 sequence: CASSLTTGKGNIQYF. CDR3 nucleotide sequence: TGCGCCAGCAGCTTGACCACAGGGAAGGGAAACATTCAGTACTTC.